This entry features one T cell receptor (beta chain) sequence. Its antigen is unidentified. The CDR3 covers 15 residues. Trimming cost V 3 bases and J 4 bases, with 13 bases left between them. CDR1 is SGHRS, CDR2 YFSETQ, per germline. The source of the sample is a study of response to subunit inactivated influenza vaccine. General study points: T cells newly recruited by each seasonal influenza vaccination are few, the authors suggested.

MiXCR, applied by TCRdb to the RT-PCR reads, yields one record per CDR3 protein. In the table there are around 570,000 distinct CDR3 sequences, 7.6% of which are singletons. The V and J genes are TRBV5-1 and TRBJ2-2; D is possibly TRBD1 or TRBD2 (5 bases each). Here the sequenced sample was PBMCs from blood, taken about 23 months after vaccination. This clonotype originated in a man aged 45 to 75 who received an inactivated influenza vaccine. The CDR3 bases are TGCGCCAGCAGCTACCGGGACCCAGCCACCGGGGAGCTGTTTTTT. Its protein is CASSYRDPATGELFF.